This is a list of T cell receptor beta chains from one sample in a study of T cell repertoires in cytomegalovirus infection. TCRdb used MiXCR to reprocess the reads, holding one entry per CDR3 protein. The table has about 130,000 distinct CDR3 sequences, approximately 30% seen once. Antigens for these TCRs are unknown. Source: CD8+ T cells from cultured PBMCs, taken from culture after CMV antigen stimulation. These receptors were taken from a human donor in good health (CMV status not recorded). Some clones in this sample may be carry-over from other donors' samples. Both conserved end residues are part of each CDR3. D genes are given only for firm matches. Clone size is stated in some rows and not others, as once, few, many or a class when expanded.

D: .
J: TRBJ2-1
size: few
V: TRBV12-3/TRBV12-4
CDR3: CASSLGTVAGDEQFF
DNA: TGTGCCAGCAGTCTCGGGACTGTCGCTGGGGATGAGCAGTTCTTC

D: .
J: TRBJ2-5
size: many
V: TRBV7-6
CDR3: CASSSDRSQETQYF
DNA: TGTGCCAGCAGCTCCGACAGGAGTCAAGAGACCCAGTACTTC

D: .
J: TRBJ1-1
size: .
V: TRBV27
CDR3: CASSSRVGMNTEAFF
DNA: TGTGCCAGCAGTTCCAGGGTGGGTATGAACACTGAAGCTTTCTTT

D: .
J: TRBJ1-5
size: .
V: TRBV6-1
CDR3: CASTPDTTPNQPQHF
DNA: TGTGCCAGCACGCCGGACACGACTCCCAATCAGCCCCAGCATTTT

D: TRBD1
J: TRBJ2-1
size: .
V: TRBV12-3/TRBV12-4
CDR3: CASSLAVGTANNEQFF
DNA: TGTGCCAGCAGTTTAGCGGTAGGGACAGCTAACAATGAGCAGTTCTTC

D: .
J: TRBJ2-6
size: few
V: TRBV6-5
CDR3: CASSYSESGANVLTF
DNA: TGTGCCAGCAGTTACAGCGAATCTGGGGCCAACGTCCTGACTTTC

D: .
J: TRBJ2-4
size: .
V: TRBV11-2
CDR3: CASSSMGGTWTGKNIQYF
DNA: TGTGCCAGCAGCTCCATGGGGGGGACTTGGACAGGGAAAAACATTCAGTACTTC

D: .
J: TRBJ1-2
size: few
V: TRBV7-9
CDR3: CASSSQQDIYTF
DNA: TGTGCCAGCAGCTCACAACAGGATATCTACACCTTC

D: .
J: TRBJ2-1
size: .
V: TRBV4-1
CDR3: CASSQEAASSYNEQFF
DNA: TGCGCCAGCAGCCAAGAAGCGGCGAGCTCCTACAATGAGCAGTTCTTC

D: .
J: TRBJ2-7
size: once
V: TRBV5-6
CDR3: CASSFVHRVSYEQYF
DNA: TGTGCCAGCAGTTTTGTCCACAGGGTATCCTACGAGCAGTACTTC

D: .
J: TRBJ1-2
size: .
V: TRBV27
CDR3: CASSPPGGGFYGYTF
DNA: TGTGCCAGCAGCCCACCCGGAGGGGGGTTCTACGGCTACACCTTC

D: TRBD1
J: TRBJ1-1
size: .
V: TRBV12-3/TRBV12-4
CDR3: CASSSGTGGTEAFF
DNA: TGTGCCAGCAGTTCTGGGACAGGGGGCACTGAAGCTTTCTTT

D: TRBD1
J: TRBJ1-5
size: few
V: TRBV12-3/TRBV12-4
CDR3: CASSFSARDRNQPQHF
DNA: TGTGCCAGCAGTTTTTCGGCCCGGGACAGAAATCAGCCCCAGCATTTT

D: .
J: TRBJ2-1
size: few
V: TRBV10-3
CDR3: CATGWQGINEQFF
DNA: TGTGCCACCGGGTGGCAGGGGATAAATGAGCAGTTCTTC

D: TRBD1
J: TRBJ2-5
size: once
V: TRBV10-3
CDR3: CAISESTGGETQYF
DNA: TGTGCCATCAGTGAGTCGACAGGGGGAGAGACCCAGTACTTC

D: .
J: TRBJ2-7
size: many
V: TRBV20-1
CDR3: CSARGRYSYEQYF
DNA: TGCAGTGCTAGAGGACGGTACTCCTACGAGCAGTACTTC

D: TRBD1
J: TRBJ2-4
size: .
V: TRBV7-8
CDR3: CASSLPPGGQYF
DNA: TGTGCCAGCAGCTTACCACCAGGGGGTCAGTACTTC

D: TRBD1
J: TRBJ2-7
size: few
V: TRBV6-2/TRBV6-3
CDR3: CASSYSMAVGTGPVWPYEQYF
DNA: TGTGCCAGCAGTTACTCGATGGCGGTCGGGACAGGGCCTGTGTGGCCCTACGAGCAGTACTTC

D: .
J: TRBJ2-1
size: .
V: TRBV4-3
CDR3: CASSPEGPRATRNEQFF
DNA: TGCGCCAGCAGCCCGGAGGGTCCCAGGGCGACGAGGAATGAGCAGTTCTTC

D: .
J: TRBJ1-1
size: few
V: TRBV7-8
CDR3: CASSLITFAEAFF
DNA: TGTGCCAGCAGCCTAATTACTTTCGCTGAAGCTTTCTTT

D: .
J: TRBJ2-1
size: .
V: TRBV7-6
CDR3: CVSSKGVAGTLGNEQFF
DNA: TGTGTCAGCAGTAAGGGGGTAGCCGGAACCCTTGGAAATGAGCAGTTCTTC

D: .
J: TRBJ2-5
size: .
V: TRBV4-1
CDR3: CASSQTPGPAGETQYF
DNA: TGCGCCAGCAGCCAGACACCGGGGCCTGCGGGAGAGACCCAGTACTTC